This TCR beta chain was profiled in a study of identical twins. This clonotype has ten or more counts. In TCRdb, the 5' RACE reads were re-called with MiXCR into one record per CDR3 protein. Here the sample spans 750,000 to 950,000 distinct CDR3 sequences, around 12% being singletons. The CDR3 has 15 amino acids. The V segment lost 2 bases and the J segment 3 bases; nucleotides outside the gene matches: 3. The same sample was also used in a study of yellow fever vaccine responses in identical twins.

What was sequenced was PBMCs. This TCR derives from a woman younger than 30 in good health. The chain uses TRBV12-3 or TRBV12-4 and TRBJ2-1, with 8 nucleotides matching TRBD1. The CDR3 nucleotides are TGTGCCAGCAGTTTACAGGGGGCGGGCTACAATGAGCAGTTCTTC. Translated, it gives CASSLQGAGYNEQFF.